Presented here are 16 T cell receptor beta chains from one specimen sequenced in a study of cytomegalovirus exposure and HLA in healthy donors. The PCR employed 60 Vbeta primers together with 13 Jbeta primers. Data came from immunoSEQ multiplex PCR; TCRdb stores just in-frame clones and leaves some out. The sample yields 85,000 to 100,000 clones, 55% to 75% seen once. The sequencing sample was made of PBMCs. All receptors derive from a man aged 55 to 70 in good health and CMV-seronegative.

The V gene is TRBV9, the J gene TRBJ1-2; D is unresolved. This CDR3 is 14 amino acids long. Germline-derived CDR1 and CDR2 are SGDLS and YYNGEE. Trimming left V 0 bases short and J 6 bases short, with 12 bases between. CDR3 sequence reads: CASSVDWSVDGYTF. CDR3 nucleotides: TGTGCCAGCAGCGTAGATTGGAGTGTCGATGGCTACACCTTC.

The DNA of the CDR3 is TGTGCCAGCCGGACAGGGAGGATTGGCTACACCTTC. Translated: CASRTGRIGYTF. The chain links TRBV2 to TRBJ1-2, with 8 bases that match TRBD1. The CDR3 has 12 residues. With V trimmed by 8 bases and J by 7 bases, 6 bases remained unmatched. From germline, CDR1 is SNHLY and CDR2 FYNNEI. Based on the CDR3 plus reference TRBV2 and TRBJ1-2, the full variable domain is EPEVTQTPSHQVTQMGQEVILRCVPISNHLYFYWYRQILGQKVEFLVSFYNNEISEKSEIFDDQFSVERPDGSNFTLKIRSTKLEDSAMYFCASRTGRIGYTFGSGTRLTVV.

This clone has just a few counts. The chain links TRBV11-1 to TRBJ2-5, with D unclear. Trimming took 5 bases from V and 3 from J, leaving 19 bases between them. The CDR3 contains 16 residues. Looked up from germline, CDR1 is SGHAT and CDR2 is FQDESV (reference sequence). CDR3: CASSILTTDSEETQYF. CDR3 in DNA: TGTGCCAGCAGCATCCTTACTACGGATTCCGAAGAGACCCAGTACTTC.

The chain uses TRBV2 and TRBJ2-3; tentative D call: TRBD1 (6 bases). Germline V gene lookup returns CDR1 SNHLY and CDR2 FYNNEI. The length of the CDR3 is 14 residues. V was clipped by 2 bases and J by 2 bases, with 8 bases between them. CDR3 bases: TGTGCCAGCAGTGAAAACAGGGACACAGATACGCAGTATTTT. This gives the protein CASSENRDTDTQYF.

This chain's CDR3 is CASSDSPMGRTQYF. For the CDR3, the DNA is TGTGCCAGCAGCGACAGTCCCATGGGGCGGACCCAGTACTTC. The chain recombines TRBV7-2 with TRBJ2-5; tentatively, D is TRBD1 (5 bases). V was clipped by 5 bases and J by 7 bases, with 17 bases between them. This CDR3 region has 14 residues. Germline CDR1 is SGHTA and CDR2 is FQGNSA.

The chain combines TRBV5-6 with TRBJ1-2; the D is unclear. This CDR3 contains 14 residues. Trimming removed 7 bases from V and 6 bases from J, with 19 bases in between. Per the germline V gene, CDR1 is SGHDT and CDR2 is YYEEEE. The CDR3 bases are TGTGCCAGCGGTCTTGGGCGGGGTTGGGATGGCTACACCTTC. It specifies CASGLGRGWDGYTF.

The chain links TRBV6-1 to TRBJ2-5, with D hard to call. The DNA end is more similar to TRBJ2-7, so the J call may be wrong. CDR3 size: 12 residues. Germline V lookup: CDR1 MNHNS, CDR2 SASEGT. CDR3 sequence reads: CASSEVLYEQYF. The CDR3 region has the DNA TGTGCCAGCAGTGAAGTCCTATACGAGCAGTACTTC.

This chain connects TRBV14 to TRBJ1-2; 7 bases align to TRBD1. The V segment lost 4 bases and the J segment 8 bases; nucleotides outside the gene matches: 10. This CDR3 has 14 residues. In germline, CDR1 is SGHDN, CDR2 FVKESK. The DNA of the CDR3 is TGTGCCAGCAGCCTGGGACAGCGACAGGAGGGCTACACCTTC. Translating gives CASSLGQRQEGYTF.

The chain combines TRBV10-2 with TRBJ1-2; D is uncertain. Germline V gene lookup returns CDR1 WSHSY and CDR2 SAAADI. V lost 2 bases and J lost 4, with 11 bases in between. CDR3 length: 14 amino acids. Here the CDR3 reads CASSETWSSYGYTF. The CDR3 region has the DNA TGCGCCAGCAGTGAGACATGGAGTTCCTATGGCTACACCTTC.

The chain joins TRBV4-1 to TRBJ2-7, with TRBD2 matching over 7 bases. CDR3 length: 17 residues. Germline CDR1 is MGHRA and CDR2 is YSYEKL. V trimming: 0 bases; J trimming: 6 bases; junction bases outside the gene matches: 14. DNA for the CDR3: TGCGCCAGCAGCCAAGAGTGGGCGGGGGTGAAACATCGCGAGCAGTACTTC. This gives the protein CASSQEWAGVKHREQYF.

This sequence joins TRBV10-1 and TRBJ1-2; 8 bases are shared with TRBD1. This CDR3 spans 13 amino acids. CDR1 and CDR2 (germline): WNHNN, SYGVQD (reference sequence). Germline trimming cut 6 bases from V and 4 bases from J; bases unmatched to any gene: 4. The DNA of the CDR3 is TGCGCCAGCAGCAGACAGGGGAGCTATGGCTACACCTTC. Its protein product is CASSRQGSYGYTF.

CDR3 nucleotides: TGTGCCAGCAGCCGGGACCCTCGGGGGAATACTGAAGCTTTCTTT. It is translated as CASSRDPRGNTEAFF. V gene TRBV6-1 combines with J gene TRBJ1-1; D perhaps matches TRBD1 (5 bases). Trimming took 6 bases from V and 5 from J, leaving 19 bases between them. CDR1 is MNHNS, CDR2 SASEGT, per germline. The CDR3 is made up of 15 amino acids.

This clone was picked up a small number of times. The chain couples TRBV2 to TRBJ1-5; D remains unclear. Germline values: CDR1 SNHLY, CDR2 FYNNEI. V lost 4 bases and J 8 bases, leaving 12 bases between the germline ends. The CDR3 contains 13 residues. The CDR3 loop is CASSVFTEEPQHF. The CDR3 DNA reads TGTGCCAGCAGTGTTTTTACGGAGGAGCCCCAGCATTTT.

This chain connects TRBV5-1 to TRBJ2-1; 9 nucleotides line up with TRBD2. The germline CDR1 and CDR2 sequences are SGHRS and YFSETQ. The CDR3 extends over 14 amino acids. Trimming took 5 bases from V and 5 from J; bases not matched to a gene: 5. CDR3 in DNA: TGCGCCAGCAGGGGGCTAGCGGGGAACAATGAGCAGTTCTTC. Its translation: CASRGLAGNNEQFF.

CDR3 amino acids: CASSYPGQGDQPQHF. The DNA of the CDR3 is TGTGCCAGCAGTTATCCGGGACAGGGAGATCAGCCCCAGCATTTT. This sequence joins TRBV6-5 and TRBJ1-5; 9 bases align to TRBD1. The length of the CDR3 is 15 residues. Germline-derived CDR1 and CDR2 are MNHEY and SVGAGI. With V trimmed by 3 bases and J by 5 bases, 5 bases remained unmatched.

The chain is built from TRBV5-4 and TRBJ2-5; the match to TRBD2 covers 13 bases. The germline V gene encodes CDR1 SGHNT and CDR2 YYREEE (reference sequence). After removal of 1 base from V and 5 bases from J, the junction contained 5 bases not matched to a gene. The CDR3 sequence is 16 residues long. The CDR3 DNA reads TGTGCCAGCAGCTTGACTAGCGGGGGGGAGTGGGAGACCCAGTACTTC. As protein: CASSLTSGGEWETQYF. The full variable domain, rest sourced from reference TRBV5-4 and TRBJ2-5, is ETGVTQSPTHLIKTRGQQVTLRCSSQSGHNTVSWYQQALGQGPQFIFQYYREEENGRGNFPPRFSGLQFPNYSSELNVNALELDDSALYLCASSLTSGGEWETQYFGPGTRLLVL.